This entry is about one T cell receptor (beta chain). Its antigen remains unidentified. This sample was included in a study of OX40 agonist ivuxolimab in advanced cancers. Findings of the study overall: With doses of 0.1 to 3.0 mg/kg, CD4+ and CD8+ blood T cells had undergone clonal expansion by week 6.

Measured with immunoSEQ multiplex PCR; TCRdb has only the in-frame clones, and not every one. The sample includes tens of thousands of clones, 90% of them seen just once. The CDR3 is made up of 15 amino acids. Germline CDR1 and CDR2: SGHAT and FQNNGV. Losses at the gene ends were 5 bases for V and 5 bases for J; bases not matched to a gene: 12. This material consisted of CD4+ or CD8+ T cells sorted from blood, taken in a trial of the OX40 agonist ivuxolimab. The sequence was collected from an adult with an advanced solid tumor such as melanoma, head and neck, liver or kidney cancer. This rearrangement joins TRBV11-2 to TRBJ2-7; TRBD1 matches at 7 bases. CDR3 DNA: TGTGCCAGCAGCGGACAAAGGGGGCGAGGAGACGAGCAGTACTTC. This gives the protein CASSGQRGRGDEQYF.